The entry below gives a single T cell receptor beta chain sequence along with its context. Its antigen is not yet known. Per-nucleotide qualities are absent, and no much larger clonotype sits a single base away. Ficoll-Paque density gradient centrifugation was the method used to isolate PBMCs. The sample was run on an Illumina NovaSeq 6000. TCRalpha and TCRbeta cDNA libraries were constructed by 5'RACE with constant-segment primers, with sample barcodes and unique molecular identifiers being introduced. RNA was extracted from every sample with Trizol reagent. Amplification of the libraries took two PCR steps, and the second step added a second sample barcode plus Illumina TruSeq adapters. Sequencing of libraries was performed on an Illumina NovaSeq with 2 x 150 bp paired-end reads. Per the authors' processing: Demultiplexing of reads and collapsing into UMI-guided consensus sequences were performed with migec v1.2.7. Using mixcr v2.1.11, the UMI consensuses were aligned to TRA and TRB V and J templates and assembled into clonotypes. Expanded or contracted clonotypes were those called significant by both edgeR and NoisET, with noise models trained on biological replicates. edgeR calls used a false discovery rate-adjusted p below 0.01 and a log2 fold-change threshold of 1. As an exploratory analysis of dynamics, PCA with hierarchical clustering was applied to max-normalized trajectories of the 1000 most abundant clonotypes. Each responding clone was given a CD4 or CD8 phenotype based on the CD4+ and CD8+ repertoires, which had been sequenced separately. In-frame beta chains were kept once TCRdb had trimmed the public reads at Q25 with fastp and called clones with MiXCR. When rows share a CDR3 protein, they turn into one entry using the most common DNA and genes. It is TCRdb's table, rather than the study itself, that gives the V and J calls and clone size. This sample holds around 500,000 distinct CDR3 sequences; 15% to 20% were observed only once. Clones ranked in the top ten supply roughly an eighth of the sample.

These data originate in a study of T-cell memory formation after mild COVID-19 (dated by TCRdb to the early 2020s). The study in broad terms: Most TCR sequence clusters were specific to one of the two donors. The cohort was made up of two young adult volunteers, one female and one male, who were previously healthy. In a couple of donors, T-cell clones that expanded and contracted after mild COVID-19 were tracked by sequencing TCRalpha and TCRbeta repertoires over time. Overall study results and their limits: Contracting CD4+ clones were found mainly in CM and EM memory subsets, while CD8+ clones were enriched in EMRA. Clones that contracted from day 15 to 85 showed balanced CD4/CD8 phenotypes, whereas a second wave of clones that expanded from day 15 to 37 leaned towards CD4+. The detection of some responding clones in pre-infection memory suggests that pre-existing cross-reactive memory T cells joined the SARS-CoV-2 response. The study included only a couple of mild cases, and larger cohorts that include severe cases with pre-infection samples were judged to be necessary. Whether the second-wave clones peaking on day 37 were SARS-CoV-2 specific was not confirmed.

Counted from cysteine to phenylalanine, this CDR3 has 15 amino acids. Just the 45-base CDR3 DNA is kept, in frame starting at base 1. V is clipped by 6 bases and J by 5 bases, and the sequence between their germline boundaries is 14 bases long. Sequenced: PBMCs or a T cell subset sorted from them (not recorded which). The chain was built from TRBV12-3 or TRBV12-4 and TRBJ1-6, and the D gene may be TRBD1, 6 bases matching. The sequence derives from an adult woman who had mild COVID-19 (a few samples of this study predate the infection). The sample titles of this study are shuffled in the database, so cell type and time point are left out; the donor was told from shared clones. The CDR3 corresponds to CASRNAQGNNSPLHF. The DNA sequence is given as TGTGCCAGCAGGAACGCTCAGGGGAATAATTCACCCCTCCACTTT.